The 4 T cell receptor beta chains below all came from one sample that was sequenced in a study of CD8 T cells in ankylosing spondylitis. TCRdb reprocessed the 5' RACE reads with MiXCR, giving one entry per CDR3 protein. The sample comprises 700,000 to 850,000 distinct CDR3 sequences, 12% of which are singletons, and about 0.49% rests with the top ten. Their recognized antigens are unknown. Study findings and constraints: A motif in TCR beta, a set of under ten highly homologous variants, appeared characteristic of ankylosing spondylitis blood.

Sequencing used blood, either unsorted or a sorted T cell fraction (not recorded which). Receptors originate from a male donor with ankylosing spondylitis.

CDR3 sequence reads: CASTPQSLAENTEAFF. CDR3 bases: TGTGCCAGCACCCCGCAGAGCTTAGCAGAGAACACTGAAGCTTTCTTT. The chain recombines TRBV7-2 with TRBJ1-1; no definite D call. The CDR3 has 16 amino acids. Between the trimmed V and J ends, which lost 7 bases and 1 base, there was a span of 19 bases. The germline V gene encodes CDR1 SGHTA and CDR2 FQGNSA. The full variable domain, in which reference TRBV7-2 and TRBJ1-1 provide the parts outside the CDR3, is GAGVSQSPSNKVTEKGKDVELRCDPISGHTALYWYRQSLGQGLEFLIYFQGNSAPDKSGLPSDRFSAERTGGSVSTLTIQRTQQEDSAVYLCASTPQSLAENTEAFFGQGTRLTVV.

This clonotype was found many times. The CDR3 loop reads CSAARGVTNEKLFF. The CDR3 DNA follows: TGCAGTGCTGCCCGCGGGGTCACTAATGAAAAACTGTTTTTT. The chain couples TRBV20-1 to TRBJ1-4; no firm D call. The CDR3 covers 14 residues. CDR1 is DFQATT and CDR2 is SNEGSKA in the germline V gene (reference sequence). Trimming pared 5 bases from V and 2 bases from J, leaving 12 bases between.

The DNA for the CDR3 is TGCAGTGCCCAAGGCGGGAGTGCGACCTACGAGCAGTACTTC. Translated, it gives CSAQGGSATYEQYF. The V call is TRBV20-1, the J call TRBJ2-7; 7 bases match TRBD2. Germline V gene sequence: CDR1 DFQATT, CDR2 SNEGSKA (reference sequence). V was pared by 6 bases and J by 2 bases, with 10 bases of the junction left unmatched. CDR3 size: 14 residues.

The sample holds a few counts of this clonotype. The chain carries TRBV10-3 and TRBJ1-6, with D unclear. The germline gives CDR1 ENHRY, CDR2 SYGVKD. This CDR3 contains 17 residues. V lost 5 bases to trimming and J lost 1 base, with 15 bases between them. The CDR3 loop reads CAISLRASRSYNSPLHF. Written as DNA, the CDR3 is TGTGCCATCAGTTTACGTGCCAGCAGATCCTATAATTCACCCCTCCACTTT.